This TCR beta chain was observed in a study of blood T cell repertoires in COVID-19. For the study at large: The study drew acute and convalescent COVID-19 samples from the United States, Italy and Spain.

V lost 9 bases and J lost 5, with 16 bases in between. The CDR3 extends over 13 amino acids. From germline, CDR1 is MNHEY and CDR2 SVGAGI. The assay was immunoSEQ multiplex PCR, and TCRdb's table has in-frame clones only and misses some. The profile shows 200,000 to 250,000 clones, about four fifths of them singletons. The clonotype comes from a woman aged 40 to 50 with acute or convalescent COVID-19. Sequenced material: peripheral blood. V is TRBV6-5 and J is TRBJ1-1, with D possibly matching TRBD1 (5 bases). For the CDR3, the DNA is TGTGCCAGTTTTAGGGGTGGAAGGACTGAAGCTTTCTTT. Residues: CASFRGGRTEAFF.